This is a list of T cell receptor beta chains from one sample in a study of beta chain features in type 1 diabetes. Method: immunoSEQ multiplex PCR; TCRdb's copy keeps in-frame clones and lacks some. The sample has about 640,000 clones, under 15% seen once. The sequenced material came from naive CD4+ T cells from blood. These receptors were obtained from a man aged 25 to 45 with type 1 diabetes. CDR3s include the opening cysteine and the closing phenylalanine or tryptophan. The order of the fields is D gene, V gene, CDR3 protein. The D gene is left open where the match is weak.

TRBD1 TRBV2 CASSLQGAPYEQYF
- TRBV10-3 CAISEAAGASGANVLTF
TRBD2 TRBV30 CAWSISSGGALEQFF
- TRBV9 CASSDTPYRDYNEQFF
- TRBV11-2 CASLSLRGSHNEQFF
- TRBV6-5 CASSSGTNNEQFF
- TRBV7-6 CASSLRDTQYF
- TRBV16 CASSQSGGFETQYF
- TRBV4-1 CASSLSGHYQETQYF
- TRBV29-1 CSVGRRISSYNEQFF
TRBD2 TRBV2 CASSGGGASYNEQFF
TRBD1 TRBV7-8 CASSLGTSGTGRHQPQHF
- TRBV4-2 CASSQVTGTYMSFF
TRBD1 TRBV4-3 CASSLQTGTVSSYNEQFF
- TRBV2 CASSDAGLPLYEQYF
- TRBV29-1 CSVIWGADEKLFF
TRBD1 TRBV2 CAFGQGVLYF
- TRBV5-4 CASSPKDPNEQFF
- TRBV7-7 CASSSRGGAGTYTGELFF
TRBD2 TRBV7-2 CASSLELAGTDTQYF
- TRBV21-1 CASSKGYERGSYEQYF
- TRBV14 CASSARIGGHGGGYTF
TRBD1 TRBV7-2 CASSYGQGARELFF
- TRBV4-3 CASSQEEQYNEKLFF
TRBD1 TRBV6-5 CASSYGQGYLYEQYF
- TRBV2 CASSEPGGTDTQYF
TRBD1 TRBV27 CASRGQAYEQYF
- TRBV11-2 CASSLSLPTVHPFF
TRBD1 TRBV10-3 CAISESWTGPPGTEQFF
TRBD1 TRBV7-2 CASSYKPGQGYEQYF
TRBD1 TRBV7-9 CASSSQTGGYTGELFF
- TRBV9 CASSVAGRYEQYF
- TRBV29-1 CSVGNWQGPFTEAFF
- TRBV4-3 CASSQERMGSEQYF
TRBD2 TRBV6-1 CASSKDLLAGDSSYNEQFF
- TRBV9 CASSPRTSSGNTIYF
- TRBV18 CASSNGNQETQYF
- TRBV4-3 CASSQFRESEQYF
- TRBV11-2 CASSLSRVWVTGELFF
- TRBV19 CASSIQGTNEKLFF
- TRBV5-1 CASSLERIQETQYF
- TRBV5-6 CASSFGHLGGNQPQHF
TRBD1 TRBV10-3 CAIRDRDRNSPLHF
- TRBV19 CASSIAGAADTQYF
TRBD2 TRBV6-1 CASSVGLAGGTQETQYF
- TRBV7-3 CASSSGRTYNEQFF
- TRBV5-4 CASSSRDRRGNTIYF
- TRBV9 CASSAGVNLLGQGETQYF